The 21 T cell receptor beta chains below all came from one sample that was sequenced in a study of cytomegalovirus exposure and HLA in healthy donors. Primers for the PCR totalled 60 Vbeta and 13 Jbeta. TCRdb's table, derived via immunoSEQ multiplex PCR, lists solely in-frame clones and lacks some. Of 110,000 to 150,000 clones listed, about 84% were seen once; the top ten hold around 3.2%. The sequenced material came from PBMCs. The receptors originated from a male donor in good health and CMV-seronegative.

CDR3 coding DNA: TGCGCCAGCAGCCAACTTGGAGGCTCTACGGAGACCCAGTACTTC. Translation gives CASSQLGGSTETQYF. This chain links TRBV4-3 with TRBJ2-5; TRBD2 is a possible D gene (5 bases). The CDR3 sequence is 15 residues long. In germline, CDR1 is LGHNA, CDR2 YSLEER. Trimming took off 2 bases at V and 5 bases at J, with 15 bases between the two ends.

The chain uses TRBV9 and TRBJ2-3; 7 nucleotides match TRBD2. Trimming took 2 bases from V and 5 from J; bases not matched to a gene: 14. This CDR3 is built from 17 residues. The germline CDR1 and CDR2 sequences are SGDLS and YYNGEE. DNA of the CDR3: TGTGCCAGCAGCGTTGATTGGAGGGACTACCGTCTAGATACGCAGTATTTT. Its protein is CASSVDWRDYRLDTQYF.

The chain couples TRBV9 to TRBJ2-7, with TRBD2 as a possible D gene (6 bases). Germline CDR1 is SGDLS and CDR2 is YYNGEE. The ends were cut back, 0 bases at V and 6 bases at J, with 19 bases in the middle. The CDR3 extends over 16 amino acids. The CDR3 reads CASSVGVRGRAGEQYF. As DNA, the CDR3 is TGTGCCAGCAGCGTAGGTGTCCGAGGGAGAGCGGGCGAGCAGTACTTC.

The chain links TRBV6-6 to TRBJ1-1; 7 bases are shared with TRBD1. V was pared by 8 bases and J by 1 base, with 10 bases of the junction left unmatched. CDR1 is MNHNY and CDR2 is SVGAGI in the germline V gene (reference sequence). This CDR3 is 15 amino acids long. The CDR3 DNA follows: TGTGCCAGCGATCTTGGACAGGTCCAGAACACTGAAGCTTTCTTT. This encodes CASDLGQVQNTEAFF.

The V and J genes are TRBV2 and TRBJ2-3; 9 bases fit TRBD2. Germline assignment: CDR1 SNHLY and CDR2 FYNNEI. V gave up 11 bases and J gave up 4 bases; unmatched junction bases: 10. The CDR3 consists of 14 residues. The CDR3 nucleotides read TGTGCCGGGTTAATAGCGGGGGCGGCAGATACGCAGTATTTT. It yields the protein CAGLIAGAADTQYF. Full variable domain (missing parts from reference TRBV2 and TRBJ2-3): EPEVTQTPSHQVTQMGQEVILRCVPISNHLYFYWYRQILGQKVEFLVSFYNNEISEKSEIFDDQFSVERPDGSNFTLKIRSTKLEDSAMYFCAGLIAGAADTQYFGPGTRLTVL.

This chain links TRBV7-9 with TRBJ2-3; weak D call: TRBD1 (5 bases). Trimming cost V 2 bases and J 0 bases, with 12 bases left between them. The CDR3 is 16 residues long. CDR1 and CDR2 (germline): SEHNR, FQNEAQ (reference sequence). The CDR3 DNA reads as TGTGCCAGCAGCTTACCGGCAGGGCGTAGCACAGATACGCAGTATTTT. This translates into CASSLPAGRSTDTQYF.

This clone was seen once. The chain couples TRBV28 to TRBJ2-1; the match to TRBD2 covers 14 bases. V shed 5 bases, J shed 4 bases, and the junction held 10 bases outside the gene matches. Germline CDR1 MDHEN, CDR2 SYDVKM. The CDR3 loop spans 18 amino acids. The CDR3 coding sequence is TGTGCCAGCAGTCCCGGGACTAGCGGGAGTTACAGATACAATGAGCAGTTCTTC. It encodes CASSPGTSGSYRYNEQFF.

The chain links TRBV2 to TRBJ1-3; no clear D gene. V gave up 4 bases and J gave up 0 bases, with 16 bases separating them. This CDR3 has 17 residues. Germline V gene lookup returns CDR1 SNHLY and CDR2 FYNNEI. Here the CDR3 reads CASSAHREQFSGNTIYF. CDR3 coding DNA: TGTGCCAGCAGTGCCCACCGGGAGCAGTTCTCTGGAAACACCATATATTTT.

This chain uses TRBV20-1 with TRBJ1-4; D remains unclear. The V gene's germline CDR1 is DFQATT and CDR2 SNEGSKA (reference sequence). The V and J ends lost 3 bases and 13 bases respectively, with 9 bases between them. This CDR3 comprises 10 residues. CDR3 DNA: TGCAGTGCTAGCAGGTCAGGACTGTTTTTT. Encoded protein: CSASRSGLFF.

The chain carries TRBV27 and TRBJ2-2, with D perhaps matching TRBD2 (6 bases). CDR3 length: 16 residues. V was clipped by 3 bases and J by 0 bases, with 11 bases between them. The germline CDR1 and CDR2 sequences are MNHEY and SMNVEV (reference sequence). Written as DNA, the CDR3 is TGTGCCAGCAGTTTCCGGGACTCCTCGAACACCGGGGAGCTGTTTTTT. Translated, it gives CASSFRDSSNTGELFF.

This chain's CDR3 is CASSDSNGDGYTF. The DNA of the CDR3 is TGTGCCAGCAGTGACTCGAACGGAGATGGCTACACCTTC. The rearrangement links TRBV6-4 to TRBJ1-2; unclear D gene. V was clipped by 0 bases and J by 6 bases, with 8 bases between them. This CDR3 region has 13 residues. Germline CDR1 reads MRHNA; CDR2 reads SNTAGT.

This clone was recorded only once. One end of the junction is discordant with germline, which a read error may explain. CDR3 in amino acids: CSSSFTYEQYF. In DNA form, the CDR3 reads TGTTCCAGCAGCTTTACCTACGAGCAGTACTTC. The chain combines TRBV7-9 with TRBJ2-7; unclear D gene. Germline CDR1 and CDR2: SEHNR and FQNEAQ (reference sequence). The CDR3 sequence is 11 residues long.

The V and J genes are TRBV15 and TRBJ2-1; perhaps TRBD2 as D (5 bases). CDR3 length: 15 amino acids. CDR1 is LNHNV, CDR2 YYDKDF, per germline (reference sequence). V dropped 0 bases and J dropped 5 bases, with 11 bases sitting between them. CDR3 in DNA: TGTGCCACCAGCAGAGATGGACTCCTTGACAATGAGCAGTTCTTC. Protein sequence: CATSRDGLLDNEQFF.

The chain employs TRBV5-5 and TRBJ2-5, with 7 bases that match TRBD1. After removal of 4 bases from V and 1 base from J, the junction contained 13 bases not matched to a gene. Germline lookup yields CDR1 SGHKS and CDR2 YYEKEE (reference sequence). This CDR3 is 17 amino acids long. CDR3: CASSPHPGQLPQETQYF. CDR3 sequence (DNA): TGTGCCAGCAGCCCACACCCGGGACAGCTCCCCCAAGAGACCCAGTACTTC. The full variable domain, its missing parts supplied by reference TRBV5-5 and TRBJ2-5, is DAGVTQSPTHLIKTRGQQVTLRCSPISGHKSVSWYQQVLGQGPQFIFQYYEKEERGRGNFPDRFSARQFPNYSSELNVNALLLGDSALYLCASSPHPGQLPQETQYFGPGTRLLVL.

V gene TRBV29-1 combines with J gene TRBJ1-1; D gene ambiguous. Germline V gives CDR1 SQVTM, CDR2 ANQGSEA. The CDR3 has 15 amino acids. V was shortened by 1 base and J by 3 bases, with 15 bases between the two germline ends. CDR3 protein: CSVEVGGRRDTEAFF. The CDR3 coding sequence is TGCAGCGTTGAAGTCGGTGGCAGGCGGGACACTGAAGCTTTCTTT.

This clone was counted a single time. In nucleotides, the CDR3 is TGCGCCAGCAGCCAAGTAGCGGGAGGCCCATACGAGCAGTACTTC. Its translation is CASSQVAGGPYEQYF. The V and J genes are TRBV4-3 and TRBJ2-7, with 10 bases aligning to TRBD2. V was pared by 1 base and J by 4 bases, with 4 bases of the junction left unmatched. CDR1 is LGHNA and CDR2 is YSLEER in the germline V gene. The CDR3 has 15 amino acids.

The CDR3 nucleotides read TGTGCCAGCAGCGTAGACCAGGGGGTGGGTGAGCAGTTCTTC. As protein: CASSVDQGVGEQFF. The chain employs TRBV9 and TRBJ2-1; 7 bases are a match to TRBD1. CDR1 is SGDLS, CDR2 YYNGEE, per germline. The V gene end was trimmed by 0 bases and the J gene end by 9 bases; junction bases not matched to a gene: 6. The CDR3 has 14 residues.

The chain has TRBV6-6 and TRBJ1-4, with D tentatively TRBD1 (6 bases). The CDR3 has 16 amino acids. CDR1 is MNHNY and CDR2 is SVGAGI in the germline V gene (reference sequence). V was cut by 2 bases and J by 1 base, with 11 bases left in between. The CDR3 is CASSYGLGGTNEKLFF. The CDR3 DNA follows: TGTGCCAGCAGTTACGGCCTAGGGGGAACTAATGAAAAACTGTTTTTT.

CDR3 coding DNA: TGTGCCAGCAGCTTCAGCCTGGGACAGGGGTACGAGCAGTACTTC. Translated, it gives CASSFSLGQGYEQYF. The rearrangement joins TRBV11-2 to TRBJ2-7, with TRBD1 identical over 10 bases. The germline CDR1 and CDR2 sequences are SGHAT and FQNNGV. V was pared by 3 bases and J by 4 bases, with 6 bases of the junction left unmatched. The CDR3 covers 15 residues.

This chain links TRBV7-9 with TRBJ2-2; D ambiguous. Looked up from germline, CDR1 is SEHNR and CDR2 is FQNEAQ (reference sequence). V was cut by 5 bases and J by 7 bases, with 8 bases left in between. The CDR3 is 12 residues long. Here the CDR3 DNA reads TGTGCCAGCAGCCCGATAGACGGGGAGCTGTTTTTT. Its protein is CASSPIDGELFF.

J is TRBJ2-7 and V is TRBV13; a possible D gene is TRBD1 (6 bases). Germline lookup yields CDR1 PRHDT and CDR2 FYEKMQ (reference sequence). The V gene lost 4 bases and the J gene lost 6 bases, with 10 bases spanning the gap. This CDR3 is 12 amino acids long. The CDR3 region is CASSSQGTEQYF. CDR3 nucleotides: TGTGCCAGCAGCTCACAGGGCACCGAGCAGTACTTC.